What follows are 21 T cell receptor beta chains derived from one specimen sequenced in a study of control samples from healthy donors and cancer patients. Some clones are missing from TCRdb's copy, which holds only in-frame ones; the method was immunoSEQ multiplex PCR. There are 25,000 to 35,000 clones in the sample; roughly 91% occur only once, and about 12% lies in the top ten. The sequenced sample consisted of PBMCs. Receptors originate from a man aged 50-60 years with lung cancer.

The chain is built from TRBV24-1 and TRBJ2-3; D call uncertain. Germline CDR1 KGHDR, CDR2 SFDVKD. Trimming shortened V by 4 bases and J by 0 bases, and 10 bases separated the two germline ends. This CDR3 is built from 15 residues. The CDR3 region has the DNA TGTGCCACCAGTGACAGGTACTCTAGCACAGATACGCAGTATTTT. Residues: CATSDRYSSTDTQYF.

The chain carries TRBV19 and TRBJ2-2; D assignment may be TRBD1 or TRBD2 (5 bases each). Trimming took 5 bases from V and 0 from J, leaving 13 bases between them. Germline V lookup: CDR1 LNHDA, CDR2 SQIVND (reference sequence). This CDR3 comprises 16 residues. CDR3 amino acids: CASSSWDAANTGELFF. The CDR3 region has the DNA TGTGCCAGTAGTTCCTGGGACGCCGCGAACACCGGGGAGCTGTTTTTT.

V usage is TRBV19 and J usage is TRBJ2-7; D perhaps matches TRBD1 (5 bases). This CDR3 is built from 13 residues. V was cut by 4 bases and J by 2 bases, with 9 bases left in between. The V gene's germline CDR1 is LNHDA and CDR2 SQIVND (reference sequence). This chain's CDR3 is CASSKTATYEQYF. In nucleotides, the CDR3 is TGTGCCAGTAGTAAGACAGCTACCTACGAGCAGTACTTC.

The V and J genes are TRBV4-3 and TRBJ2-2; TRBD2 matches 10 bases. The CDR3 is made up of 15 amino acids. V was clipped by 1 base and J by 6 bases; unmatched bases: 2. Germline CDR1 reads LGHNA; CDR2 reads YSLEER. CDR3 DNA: TGCGCCAGCAGCCAAGTACTAGCGGGGCCCGGGGAGCTGTTTTTT. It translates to CASSQVLAGPGELFF.

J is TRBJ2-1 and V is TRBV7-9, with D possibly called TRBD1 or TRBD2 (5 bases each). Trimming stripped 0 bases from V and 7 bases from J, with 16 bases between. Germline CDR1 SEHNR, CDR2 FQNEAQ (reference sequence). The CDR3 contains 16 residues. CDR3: CASSLAGVIIENEQFF. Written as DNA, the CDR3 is TGTGCCAGCAGCTTAGCGGGGGTTATCATCGAGAATGAGCAGTTCTTC.

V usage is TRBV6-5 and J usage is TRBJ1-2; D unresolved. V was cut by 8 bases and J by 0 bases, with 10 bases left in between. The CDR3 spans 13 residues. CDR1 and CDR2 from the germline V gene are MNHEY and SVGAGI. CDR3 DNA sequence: TGTGCCAGCGGTCGGTGGGCTAACTATGGCTACACCTTC. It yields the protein CASGRWANYGYTF.

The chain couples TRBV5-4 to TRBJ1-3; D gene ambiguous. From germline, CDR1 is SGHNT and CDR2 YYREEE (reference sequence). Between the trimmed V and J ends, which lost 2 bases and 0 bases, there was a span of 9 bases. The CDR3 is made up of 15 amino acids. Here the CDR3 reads CASSFLGNSGNTIYF. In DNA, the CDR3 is TGTGCCAGCAGCTTCCTGGGGAACTCTGGAAACACCATATATTTT.

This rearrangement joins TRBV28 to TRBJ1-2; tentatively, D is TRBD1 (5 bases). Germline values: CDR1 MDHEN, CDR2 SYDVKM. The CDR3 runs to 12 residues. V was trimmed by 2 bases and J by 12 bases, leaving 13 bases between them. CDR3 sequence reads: CASSLPRGHNTF. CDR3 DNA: TGTGCCAGCAGTTTACCACGGGGCCATAACACCTTC.

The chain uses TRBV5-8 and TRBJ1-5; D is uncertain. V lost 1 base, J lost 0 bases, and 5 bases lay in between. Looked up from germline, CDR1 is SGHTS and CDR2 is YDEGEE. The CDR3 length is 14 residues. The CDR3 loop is CASSLRVSNQPQHF. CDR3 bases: TGTGCCAGCAGCTTGCGGGTTAGCAATCAGCCCCAGCATTTT.

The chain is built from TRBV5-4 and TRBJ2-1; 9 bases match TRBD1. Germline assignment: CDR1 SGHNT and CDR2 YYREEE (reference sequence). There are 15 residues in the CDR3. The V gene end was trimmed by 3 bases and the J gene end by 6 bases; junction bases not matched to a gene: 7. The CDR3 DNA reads TGTGCCAGCAGCTCCCGGGACAGGGACCGCAATGAGCAGTTCTTC. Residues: CASSSRDRDRNEQFF.

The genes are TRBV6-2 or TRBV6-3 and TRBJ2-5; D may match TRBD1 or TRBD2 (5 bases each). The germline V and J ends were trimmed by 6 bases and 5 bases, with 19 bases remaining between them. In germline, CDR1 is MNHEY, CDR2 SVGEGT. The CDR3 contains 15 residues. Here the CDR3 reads CASSSPGLLRETQYF. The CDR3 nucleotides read TGTGCCAGCAGCTCCCCGGGGCTCCTTCGGGAGACCCAGTACTTC.

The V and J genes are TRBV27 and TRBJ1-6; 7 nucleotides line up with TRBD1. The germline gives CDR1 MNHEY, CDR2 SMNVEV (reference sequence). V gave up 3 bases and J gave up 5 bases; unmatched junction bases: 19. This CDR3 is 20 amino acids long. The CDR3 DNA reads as TGTGCCAGCAGTTTTTTTAGGGGGGTTGGGAAACAGGGGAATAATTCACCCCTCCACTTT. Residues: CASSFFRGVGKQGNNSPLHF.

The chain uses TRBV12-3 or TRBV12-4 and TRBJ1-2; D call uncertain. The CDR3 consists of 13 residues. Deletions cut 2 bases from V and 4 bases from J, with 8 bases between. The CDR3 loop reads CASSLMASYGYTF. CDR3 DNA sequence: TGTGCCAGCAGTTTAATGGCTTCCTATGGCTACACCTTC.

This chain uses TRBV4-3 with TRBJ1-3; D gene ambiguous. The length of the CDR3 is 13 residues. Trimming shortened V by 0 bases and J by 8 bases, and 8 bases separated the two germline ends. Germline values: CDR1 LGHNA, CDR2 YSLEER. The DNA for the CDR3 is TGCGCCAGCAGCCAAGAGTGGGTGGACACCATATATTTT. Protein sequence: CASSQEWVDTIYF.

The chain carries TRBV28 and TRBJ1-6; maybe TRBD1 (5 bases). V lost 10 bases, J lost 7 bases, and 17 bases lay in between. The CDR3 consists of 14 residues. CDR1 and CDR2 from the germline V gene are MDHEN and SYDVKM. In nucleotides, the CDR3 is TGTGCCATCCGGCGGGGCTTGGGGAATTCACCCCTCCACTTT. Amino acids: CAIRRGLGNSPLHF. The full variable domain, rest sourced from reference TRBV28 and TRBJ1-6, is DVKVTQSSRYLVKRTGEKVFLECVQDMDHENMFWYRQDPGLGLRLIYFSYDVKMKEKGDIPEGYSVSREKKERFSLILESASTNQTSMYLCAIRRGLGNSPLHFGNGTRLTVT.

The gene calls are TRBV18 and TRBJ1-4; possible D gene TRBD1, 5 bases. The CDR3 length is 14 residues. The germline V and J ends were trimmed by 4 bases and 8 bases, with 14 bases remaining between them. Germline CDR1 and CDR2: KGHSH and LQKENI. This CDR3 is CASSLLRDYEKLFF. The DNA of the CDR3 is TGTGCCAGCTCACTACTCAGGGATTACGAAAAACTGTTTTTT. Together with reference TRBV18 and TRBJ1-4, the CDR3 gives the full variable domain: NAGVMQNPRHLVRRRGQEARLRCSPMKGHSHVYWYRQLPEEGLKFMVYLQKENIIDESGMPKERFSAEFPKEGPSILRIQQVVRGDSAAYFCASSLLRDYEKLFFGSGTQLSVL.

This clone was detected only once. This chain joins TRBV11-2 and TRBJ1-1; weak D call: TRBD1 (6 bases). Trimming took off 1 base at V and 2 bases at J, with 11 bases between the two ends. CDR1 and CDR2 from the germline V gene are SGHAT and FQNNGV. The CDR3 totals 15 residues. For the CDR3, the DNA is TGTGCCAGCAGCTTAGCCGGGACACCAAACACTGAAGCTTTCTTT. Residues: CASSLAGTPNTEAFF. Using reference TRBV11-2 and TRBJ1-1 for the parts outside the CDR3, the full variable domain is EAGVAQSPRYKIIEKRQSVAFWCNPISGHATLYWYQQILGQGPKLLIQFQNNGVVDDSQLPKDRFSAERLKGVDSTLKIQPAKLEDSAVYLCASSLAGTPNTEAFFGQGTRLTVV.

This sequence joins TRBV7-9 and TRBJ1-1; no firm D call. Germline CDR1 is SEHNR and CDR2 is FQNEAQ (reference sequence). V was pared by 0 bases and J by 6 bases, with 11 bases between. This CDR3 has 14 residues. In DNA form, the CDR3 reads TGTGCCAGCAGCTTAGCAGGCAGAATCTCTGAAGCTTTCTTT. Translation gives CASSLAGRISEAFF.

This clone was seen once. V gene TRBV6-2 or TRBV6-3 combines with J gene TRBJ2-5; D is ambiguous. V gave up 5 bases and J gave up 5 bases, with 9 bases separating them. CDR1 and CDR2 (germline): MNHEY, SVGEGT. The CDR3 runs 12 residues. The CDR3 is CASSHPWETQYF. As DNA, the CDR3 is TGTGCCAGCAGTCATCCTTGGGAGACCCAGTACTTC.

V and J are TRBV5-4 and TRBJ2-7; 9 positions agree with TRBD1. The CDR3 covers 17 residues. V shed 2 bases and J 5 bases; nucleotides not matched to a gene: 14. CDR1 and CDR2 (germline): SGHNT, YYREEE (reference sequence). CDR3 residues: CASSFFGVTGGFDEQYF. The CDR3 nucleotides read TGTGCCAGCAGCTTCTTCGGTGTGACAGGGGGTTTCGACGAGCAGTACTTC.

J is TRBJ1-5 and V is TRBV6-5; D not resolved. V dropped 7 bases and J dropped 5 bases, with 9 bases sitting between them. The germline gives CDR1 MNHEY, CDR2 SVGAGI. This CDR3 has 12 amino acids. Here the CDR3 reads CASTMTDQPQHF. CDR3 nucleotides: TGTGCCAGCACTATGACTGATCAGCCCCAGCATTTT.